Listed here are 6 T cell receptor beta chains from one sample, sequenced in a study of cytomegalovirus exposure and HLA in healthy donors. PCR primers comprised 60 Vbeta and 13 Jbeta primers. Assay used: immunoSEQ multiplex PCR; TCRdb lists only in-frame clones, some missing. Of around 180,000 clones in the sample, around 80% are singletons; the top ten hold approximately 1.2%. Sequenced input: PBMCs. The receptor set was obtained from a boy between 2 and 10 years old in good health and CMV-seronegative.

The V gene is TRBV11-2, the J gene TRBJ2-2; 9 nucleotides line up with TRBD2. From germline, CDR1 is SGHAT and CDR2 FQNNGV. The CDR3 extends over 16 amino acids. J gave up 4 bases and V 6 bases, and 9 bases lay outside the gene matches. CDR3 loop: CASRLRREGGTGELFF. The CDR3, as DNA: TGTGCCAGCAGACTAAGGCGGGAGGGTGGCACCGGGGAGCTGTTTTTT.

The chain couples TRBV4-3 to TRBJ2-2; D unresolved. The CDR3 has 14 residues. Deletions cut 1 base from V and 1 base from J, with 4 bases between. The germline V gene encodes CDR1 LGHNA and CDR2 YSLEER. In DNA, the CDR3 is TGCGCCAGCAGCCAAGCAGGGAACACCGGGGAGCTGTTTTTT. Translation gives CASSQAGNTGELFF.

About this clone itself: Other DNA sequences in this specimen translate into the identical CDR3. The rearrangement joins TRBV5-8 to TRBJ1-4; 8 positions agree with TRBD1. Germline CDR1 reads SGHTS; CDR2 reads YDEGEE. V lost 2 bases and J lost 5; bases outside the gene matches: 2. The CDR3 covers 14 residues. The CDR3 region is CASSFGTGNEKLFF. CDR3 coding DNA: TGTGCCAGCAGCTTTGGGACAGGAAATGAAAAACTGTTTTTT.

V and J are TRBV27 and TRBJ2-5; tentatively, D is TRBD2 (5 bases). This CDR3 is built from 14 residues. V was pared by 0 bases and J by 9 bases, with 14 bases between. Per the germline V gene, CDR1 is MNHEY and CDR2 is SMNVEV (reference sequence). CDR3 protein: CASSLSTRGPPQYF. DNA for the CDR3: TGTGCCAGCAGTTTATCAACGAGAGGGCCCCCCCAGTACTTC.

This chain connects TRBV6-9 to TRBJ1-1; TRBD1 might be the D (6 bases). CDR1 MNHGY and CDR2 SVAAGI come from the germline V gene. With 4 bases removed from V and 6 bases from J, the gap between germline ends came to 15 bases. The CDR3 loop spans 14 amino acids. This chain's CDR3 is CASSFPGQRAEAFF. The CDR3 DNA follows: TGTGCCAGCAGTTTCCCCGGACAGAGGGCTGAAGCTTTCTTT.

This chain joins TRBV5-1 and TRBJ2-3, with TRBD2 identical over 13 bases. The CDR3 is 18 residues long. Germline assignment: CDR1 SGHRS and CDR2 YFSETQ. The V and J ends lost 4 bases and 1 base, in that order; junction bases with no gene match: 9. CDR3 DNA: TGCGCCAGCAGCACCGGACTAGCGGGGGCCCCCCGCACAGATACGCAGTATTTT. Translation: CASSTGLAGAPRTDTQYF.